This T cell receptor (beta chain) came from a study of human T cells and chemical hapten exposure. Findings of the study overall: There was no change with DPC sensitization in TCRs above 1 in 1000 frequency.

Germline V lookup: CDR1 MNHEY, CDR2 SMNVEV (reference sequence). The CDR3 consists of 16 residues. V lost 7 bases, J lost 6 bases, and 9 bases stayed unmatched. Each CDR3 protein gets one entry after TCRdb re-called the RACE reads with MiXCR. Here the sample spans approximately 260,000 distinct CDR3 sequences, roughly 7.4% being singletons. In regard to this clonotype: The target antigen is unknown.

Described time point: pre-sensitization, week 0. The treatment denotes: therapeutic diphenylcyclopropenone sensitization with weekly scalp DPC. Sample donors consisted of patients with alopecia, aged 18 to 70 years, who were suitable for DPC. The clonotype comes from a man younger than 35 with alopecia areata. Some clones in this sample may be carry-over from other donors' samples. This specimen was whole blood, taken in connection with sensitization to the hapten diphenylcyclopropenone (DPC). The V and J genes are TRBV27 and TRBJ1-6; 10 bases line up with TRBD1. CDR3 loop: CASTMDRGMSNSPLHF. CDR3 in DNA: TGTGCCAGCACCATGGACAGGGGGATGTCTAATTCACCCCTCCACTTT.